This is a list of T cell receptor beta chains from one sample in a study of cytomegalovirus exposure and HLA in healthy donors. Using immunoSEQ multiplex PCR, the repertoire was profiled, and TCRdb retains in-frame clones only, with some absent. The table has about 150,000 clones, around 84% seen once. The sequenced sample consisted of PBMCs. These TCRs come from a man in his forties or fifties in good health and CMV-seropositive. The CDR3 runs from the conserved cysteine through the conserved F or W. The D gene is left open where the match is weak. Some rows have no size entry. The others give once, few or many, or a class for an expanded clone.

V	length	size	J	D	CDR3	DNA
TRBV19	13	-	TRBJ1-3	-	CASSQASGNTIYF	TGTGCCAGTAGTCAGGCTTCTGGAAACACTATATATTTT
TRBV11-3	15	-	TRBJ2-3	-	CASSLRSGSTDTQYF	TGTGCCAGCAGCTTAAGAAGCGGGAGCACAGATACGCAGTATTTT
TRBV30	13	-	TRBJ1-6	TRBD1	CAWGRGLNSPLHF	TGTGCCTGGGGAAGGGGGCTGAATTCACCCCTCCACTTT
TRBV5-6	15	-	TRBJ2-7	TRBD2	CASSLVASGTYEQYF	TGTGCCAGCAGCTTGGTGGCTAGCGGGACTTACGAGCAGTACTTC
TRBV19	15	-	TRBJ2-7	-	CASSIASVGSYEQYF	TGTGCCAGTAGTATTGCTAGCGTTGGATCCTACGAGCAGTACTTC
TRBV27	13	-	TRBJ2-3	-	CASSLSFADTQYF	TGTGCCAGCAGTTTATCGTTCGCAGATACGCAGTATTTT
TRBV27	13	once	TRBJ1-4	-	CASRRQEREKLFF	TGTGCCAGCCGCAGACAAGAGCGGGAAAAACTGTTTTTT
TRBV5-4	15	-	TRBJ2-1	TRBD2	CASSLVAGGYNEQFF	TGTGCCAGCAGCTTGGTGGCGGGAGGCTACAATGAGCAGTTCTTC
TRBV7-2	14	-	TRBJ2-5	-	CASSLMAGRETQYF	TGTGCCAGCAGCTTAATGGCAGGAAGGGAGACCCAGTACTTC
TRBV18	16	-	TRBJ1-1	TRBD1	CASSPRPGTGRTEAFF	TGTGCCAGCTCACCGCGCCCAGGGACAGGGCGGACTGAAGCTTTCTTT
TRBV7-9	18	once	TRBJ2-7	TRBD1	CSSSLTEGFVGQGYEQYF	TGTTCCAGCAGCTTAACGGAGGGGTTCGTAGGACAGGGCTACGAGCAGTACTTC
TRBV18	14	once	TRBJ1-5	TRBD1	CASRPGTGNQPQHF	TGTGCCAGCCGTCCCGGGACAGGCAATCAGCCCCAGCATTTT
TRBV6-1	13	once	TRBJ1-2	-	CASIHSRGYGYTF	TGTGCCAGCATACACAGCCGAGGGTACGGCTACACCTTC
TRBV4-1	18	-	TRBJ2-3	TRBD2	CASSQAPGAGGSTDTQYF	TGCGCCAGCAGCCAAGCCCCCGGAGCGGGAGGAAGCACAGATACGCAGTATTTT
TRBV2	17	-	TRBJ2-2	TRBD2	CASSEGAGGPHTGELFF	TGTGCCAGCAGTGAGGGAGCGGGAGGGCCCCACACCGGGGAGCTGTTTTTT
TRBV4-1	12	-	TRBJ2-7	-	CASSQLTGRHYF	TGCGCCAGCAGCCAACTGACAGGCCGGCATTACTTC
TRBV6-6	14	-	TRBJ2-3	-	CASSPSGSTDTQYF	TGTGCCAGCAGTCCCAGCGGATCCACAGATACGCAGTATTTT
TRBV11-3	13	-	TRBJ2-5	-	CASSPLGAETQYF	TGTGCCAGCAGCCCCCTGGGGGCAGAGACCCAGTACTTC
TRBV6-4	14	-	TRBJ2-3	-	CASSDLGEADTQYF	TGTGCCAGCAGTGATTTGGGAGAGGCAGATACGCAGTATTTT
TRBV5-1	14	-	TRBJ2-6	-	CASSLTVGANVLTF	TGCGCCAGCAGCTTGACGGTGGGGGCCAACGTCCTGACTTTC
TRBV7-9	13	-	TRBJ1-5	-	CASSFAGNQPQHF	TGTGCCAGCAGCTTTGCGGGGAATCAGCCCCAGCATTTT
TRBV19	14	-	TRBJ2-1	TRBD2	CASSRRREFGEQFF	TGTGCCAGTAGTAGACGGCGGGAGTTTGGTGAGCAGTTCTTC
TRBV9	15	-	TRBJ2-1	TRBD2	CASSAGTSGYNEQFF	TGTGCCAGCAGCGCCGGGACTAGCGGTTACAATGAGCAGTTCTTC
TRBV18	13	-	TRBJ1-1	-	CASSPGGTTEAFF	TGTGCCAGCTCACCGGGGGGGACCACTGAAGCTTTCTTT
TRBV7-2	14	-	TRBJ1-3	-	CASSFNAGLNTIYF	TGTGCCAGCAGCTTCAACGCTGGGCTAAACACCATATATTTT
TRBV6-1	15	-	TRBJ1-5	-	CASSDNRAGNQPQHF	TGTGCCAGCAGTGATAACAGGGCCGGCAATCAGCCCCAGCATTTT
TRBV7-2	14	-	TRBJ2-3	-	CASSIHPSTDTQYF	TGTGCCAGCAGCATACACCCTAGCACAGATACGCAGTATTTT
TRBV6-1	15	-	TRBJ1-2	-	CASSEMAGYSDGYTF	TGTGCCAGCAGTGAAATGGCAGGGTACTCAGATGGCTACACCTTC
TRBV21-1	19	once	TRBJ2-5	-	CASSKARGRWLAGSETQYF	TGTGCCAGCAGCAAAGCCAGGGGGCGATGGCTAGCGGGATCGGAGACCCAGTACTTC
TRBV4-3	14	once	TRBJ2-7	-	CASSQSLEVSEQYF	TGCGCCAGCAGCCAATCTTTGGAGGTGAGCGAGCAGTACTTC
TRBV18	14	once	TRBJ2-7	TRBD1	CASSPTGGGDEQYF	TGTGCCAGCTCACCGACAGGGGGGGGTGACGAGCAGTACTTC
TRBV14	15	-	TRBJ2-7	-	CASSQAAGRTYEQYF	TGTGCCAGCAGCCAAGCTGCAGGGAGGACCTACGAGCAGTACTTC
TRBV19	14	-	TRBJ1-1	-	CASSIVGDNSEAFF	TGTGCCAGTAGTATCGTAGGGGATAACTCAGAAGCTTTCTTT
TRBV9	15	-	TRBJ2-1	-	CASSVGSVTYNEQFF	TGTGCCAGCAGCGTAGGTTCGGTTACCTACAATGAGCAGTTCTTC
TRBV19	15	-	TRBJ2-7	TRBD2	CASTPGGEASYEQYF	TGTGCCAGTACCCCTGGGGGGGAGGCCTCCTACGAGCAGTACTTC
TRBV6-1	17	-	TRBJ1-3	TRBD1	CASSGHRGTISGNTIYF	TGTGCCAGCAGTGGACACAGGGGGACCATCTCTGGAAACACCATATATTTT